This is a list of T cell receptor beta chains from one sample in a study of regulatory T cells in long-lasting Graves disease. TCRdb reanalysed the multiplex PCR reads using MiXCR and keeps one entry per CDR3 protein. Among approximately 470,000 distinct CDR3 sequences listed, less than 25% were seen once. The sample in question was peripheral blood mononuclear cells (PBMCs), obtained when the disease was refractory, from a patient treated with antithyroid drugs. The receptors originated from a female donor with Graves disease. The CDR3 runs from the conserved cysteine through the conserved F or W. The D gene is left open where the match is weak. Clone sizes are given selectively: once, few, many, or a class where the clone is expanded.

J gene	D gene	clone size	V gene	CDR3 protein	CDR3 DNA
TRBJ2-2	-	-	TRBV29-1	CSVPRVANTGELFF	TGCAGCGTTCCCCGTGTAGCGAACACCGGGGAGCTGTTTTTT
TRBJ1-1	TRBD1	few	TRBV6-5	CASSYAGGITEAFF	TGTGCCAGCAGTTACGCAGGGGGGATCACTGAAGCTTTCTTT
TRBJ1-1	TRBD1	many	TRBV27	CASRTDLDRGTEAFF	TGTGCCAGCAGAACCGACCTCGACAGGGGCACTGAAGCTTTCTTT
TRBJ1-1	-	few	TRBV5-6	CASSLDRYPEAFF	TGTGCCAGCAGCTTGGACAGGTACCCTGAAGCTTTCTTT
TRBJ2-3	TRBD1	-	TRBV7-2	CASSGGQGPTDTQYF	TGTGCCAGCAGCGGGGGACAGGGGCCCACAGATACGCAGTATTTT
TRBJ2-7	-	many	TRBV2	CATSQSSYEQYF	TGTGCCACCTCACAGAGCTCCTACGAGCAGTACTTC
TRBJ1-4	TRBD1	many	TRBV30	CAWSGRDSWEKLFF	TGTGCCTGGAGTGGCCGGGACAGTTGGGAAAAACTGTTTTTT
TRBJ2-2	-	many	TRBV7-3	CASSLSFSNTGELFF	TGTGCCAGCAGCTTATCATTCAGTAACACCGGGGAGCTGTTTTTT
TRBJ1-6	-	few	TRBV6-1	CASSSDPNSPLHF	TGTGCCAGCAGCTCCGACCCTAATTCACCCCTCCACTTT
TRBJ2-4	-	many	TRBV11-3	CARIKPNQGGRDAKNIQYF	TGTGCCAGAATAAAACCAAACCAGGGGGGACGGGACGCCAAAAACATTCAGTACTTC
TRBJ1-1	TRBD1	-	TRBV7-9	CASSVGQGDAFF	TGTGCCAGCAGCGTTGGACAGGGCGATGCTTTCTTT
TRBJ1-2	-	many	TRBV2	CASRKDQGYGYTF	TGTGCCAGCAGGAAAGACCAAGGCTATGGCTACACCTTC
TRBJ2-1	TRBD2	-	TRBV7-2	CASSPKLRGRPPASYNEQFF	TGTGCCAGCAGCCCCAAGTTGCGCGGGAGACCGCCGGCCTCCTACAATGAGCAGTTCTTC
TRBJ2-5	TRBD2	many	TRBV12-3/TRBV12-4	CASSFRVAGVETQYF	TGTGCCAGCAGTTTCAGGGTTGCGGGGGTTGAGACCCAGTACTTC
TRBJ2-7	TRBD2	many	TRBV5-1	CASSVGLAGNYEQYF	TGTGCCAGCAGTGTGGGACTAGCGGGAAATTACGAGCAGTACTTC
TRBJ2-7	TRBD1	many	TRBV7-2	CASSLGGSWQGANYEQYF	TGTGCCAGCAGCTTAGGGGGGTCGTGGCAGGGGGCTAACTACGAGCAGTACTTC
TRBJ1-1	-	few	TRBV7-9	CASSLAEMNTEAFF	TGTGCCAGCAGCTTAGCGGAAATGAACACTGAAGCTTTCTTT
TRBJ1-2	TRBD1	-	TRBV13	CASSRRDRGLGGYTF	TGTGCCAGCAGCCGACGGGACAGGGGGCTTGGAGGCTACACCTTC
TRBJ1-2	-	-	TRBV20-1	CSASRGSGYTF	TGCAGTGCTAGTCGGGGGTCTGGCTACACCTTC
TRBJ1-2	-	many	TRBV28	CASSLSSGRDYGYTF	TGTGCCAGCAGTTTAAGTTCAGGGAGGGACTATGGCTACACCTTC
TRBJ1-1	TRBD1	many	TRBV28	CASSQQGQWNTEAFF	TGTGCCAGCAGTCAACAGGGGCAATGGAACACTGAAGCTTTCTTT
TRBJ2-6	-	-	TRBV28	CASNGRSGASVLTF	TGTGCCAGCAACGGCCGCTCTGGGGCCAGCGTCCTGACTTTC
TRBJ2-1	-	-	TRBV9	CASSVATQGGKNEQFF	TGTGCCAGCAGCGTAGCTACGCAGGGAGGTAAGAATGAGCAGTTCTTC
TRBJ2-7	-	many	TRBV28	CASSLVSGEQYF	TGTGCCAGCAGTTTAGTTTCCGGCGAGCAGTACTTC
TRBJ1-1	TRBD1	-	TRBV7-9	CASSPPRDRGPEAFF	TGTGCCAGCAGCCCCCCAAGGGACAGGGGCCCTGAAGCTTTCTTT
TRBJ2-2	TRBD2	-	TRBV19	CASSTAWGGGSWNTGELFF	TGTGCCAGTAGTACCGCGTGGGGGGGAGGGTCTTGGAACACCGGGGAGCTGTTTTTT
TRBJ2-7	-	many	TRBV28	CASSSPRGGSYEQYF	TGTGCCAGCAGTTCCCCCAGGGGGGGCTCCTACGAGCAGTACTTC
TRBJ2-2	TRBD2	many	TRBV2	CAGAGGVTGELFF	TGTGCCGGAGCGGGAGGGGTTACCGGGGAGCTGTTTTTT
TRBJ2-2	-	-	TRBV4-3	CASSQEITRNTGELFF	TGCGCCAGCAGCCAAGAGATTACACGGAACACCGGGGAGCTGTTTTTT
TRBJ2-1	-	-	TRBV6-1	CASTWSANNEQFF	TGTGCCAGCACCTGGTCGGCCAACAATGAGCAGTTCTTC
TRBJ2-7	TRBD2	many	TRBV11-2	CASSLVLGLAGGDEQYF	TGTGCCAGCAGCTTAGTGCTAGGACTAGCGGGAGGAGACGAGCAGTACTTC
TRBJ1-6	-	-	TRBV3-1	CASSHSQDLINSPLHF	TGTGCCAGCAGCCATTCTCAGGACTTAATTAATTCACCCCTCCACTTT
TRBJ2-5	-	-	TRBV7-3	CASSLVGYGTQYF	TGTGCCAGCAGTTTGGTGGGGTACGGGACCCAGTACTTC
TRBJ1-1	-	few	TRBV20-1	CSARGYPAGEAFF	TGCAGTGCTAGGGGGTATCCTGCGGGGGAAGCTTTCTTT
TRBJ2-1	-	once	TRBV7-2	CASSLAYRASHEQFF	TGTGCCAGCAGCTTAGCGTACAGGGCCTCACATGAGCAGTTCTTC
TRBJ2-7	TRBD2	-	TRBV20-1	CSAAPGGGNDEQYF	TGCAGTGCCGCTCCGGGGGGGGGAAACGACGAGCAGTACTTC
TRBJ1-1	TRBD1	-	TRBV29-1	CSATGARGMNTEAFF	TGCAGCGCCACAGGGGCGAGGGGTATGAACACTGAAGCTTTCTTT
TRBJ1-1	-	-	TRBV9	CASSTQGTEAFF	TGTGCCAGCAGCACGCAGGGCACTGAAGCTTTCTTT
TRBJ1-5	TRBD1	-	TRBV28	CASRTRPGTGGSQPQHF	TGTGCCAGCAGGACGCGGCCCGGGACAGGGGGCAGTCAGCCCCAGCATTTT
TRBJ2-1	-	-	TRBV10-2	CASSESYTNEQFF	TGCGCCAGCAGTGAGTCTTACACGAATGAGCAGTTCTTC
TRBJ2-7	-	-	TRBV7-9	CASSLARVAAVGFEQYF	TGTGCCAGCAGCTTAGCGAGGGTAGCGGCCGTGGGGTTCGAGCAGTACTTC
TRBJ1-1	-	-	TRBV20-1	CSARRWGGEAFF	TGCAGTGCTAGGCGATGGGGGGGGGAAGCTTTCTTT
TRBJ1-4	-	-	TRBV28	CASSFSIGNEKLFF	TGTGCCAGCAGTTTTAGTATAGGGAACGAAAAACTGTTTTTT
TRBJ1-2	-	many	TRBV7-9	CASSPPGGGYGYTF	TGTGCCAGCAGCCCTCCCGGGGGCGGGTATGGCTACACCTTC
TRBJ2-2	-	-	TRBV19	CASSIFRGTHTGELFF	TGTGCCAGTAGTATTTTTCGCGGGACACACACCGGGGAGCTGTTTTTT
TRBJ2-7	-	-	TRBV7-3	CASSWGLLYEQYF	TGTGCCAGCAGCTGGGGCCTTTTGTACGAGCAGTACTTC
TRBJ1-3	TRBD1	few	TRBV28	CAIRDRINGNTIYF	TGTGCCATCCGGGACAGGATTAATGGAAACACCATATATTTT
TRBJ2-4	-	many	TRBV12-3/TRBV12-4	CASSFGALAKNIQYF	TGTGCCAGCAGTTTCGGGGCCCTAGCCAAAAACATTCAGTACTTC
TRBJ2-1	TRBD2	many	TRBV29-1	CSVRSGGRNEQFF	TGCAGCGTTCGGAGCGGGGGCCGTAATGAGCAGTTCTTC
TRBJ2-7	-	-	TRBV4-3	CASSLKSGTYYEQYF	TGCGCCAGCAGCCTCAAATCCGGGACCTACTACGAGCAGTACTTC
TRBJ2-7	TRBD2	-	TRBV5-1	CASSPGGASGEQYF	TGCGCCAGCAGCCCCGGGGGGGCCTCGGGTGAGCAGTACTTC
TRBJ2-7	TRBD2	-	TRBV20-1	CSASNRGLAGGRSSYEQYF	TGCAGTGCTAGTAACAGGGGACTAGCGGGAGGCCGAAGCTCCTACGAGCAGTACTTC
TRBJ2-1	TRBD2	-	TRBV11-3	CASSYLAGDYNEQFF	TGTGCCAGCAGTTACTTGGCGGGGGACTACAATGAGCAGTTCTTC
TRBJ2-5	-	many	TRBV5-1	CASSLALETQYF	TGTGCCAGCAGCTTAGCTTTGGAGACCCAGTACTTC
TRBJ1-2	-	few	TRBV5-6	CASSFRTSGYTF	TGTGCCAGCAGCTTTAGGACAAGCGGCTACACCTTC
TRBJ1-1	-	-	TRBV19	CASSERDTGFTEAFF	TGTGCCAGTAGTGAACGGGATACAGGGTTCACTGAAGCTTTCTTT
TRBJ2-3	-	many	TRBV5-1	CASSFRGSTDTQYF	TGCGCCAGCAGCTTTCGCGGGAGCACAGATACGCAGTATTTT
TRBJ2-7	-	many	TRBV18	CASSTASGTRTYEQYF	TGTGCCAGCTCAACGGCGTCCGGGACAAGAACCTACGAGCAGTACTTC